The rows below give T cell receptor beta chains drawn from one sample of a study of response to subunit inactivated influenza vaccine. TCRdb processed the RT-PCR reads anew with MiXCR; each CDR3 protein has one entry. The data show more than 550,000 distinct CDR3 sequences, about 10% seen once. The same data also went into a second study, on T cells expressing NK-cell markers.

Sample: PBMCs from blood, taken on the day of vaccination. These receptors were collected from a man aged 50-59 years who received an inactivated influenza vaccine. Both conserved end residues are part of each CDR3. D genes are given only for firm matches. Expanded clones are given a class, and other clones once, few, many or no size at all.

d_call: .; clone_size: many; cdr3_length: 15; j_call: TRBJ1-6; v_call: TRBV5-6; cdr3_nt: TGTGCCAGCAGCTTGTACAGGGACCGTAATTCACCCCTCCACTTT; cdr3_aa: CASSLYRDRNSPLHF
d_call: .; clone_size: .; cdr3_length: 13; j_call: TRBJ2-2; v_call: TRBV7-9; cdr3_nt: TGTGCCAGCAGCTCGGCGGCTACCGGGGAGCTGTTTTTT; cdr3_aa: CASSSAATGELFF
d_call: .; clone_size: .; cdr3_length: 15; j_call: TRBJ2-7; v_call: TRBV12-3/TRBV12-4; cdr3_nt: TGTGCCAGCAGTTTAGCGCAGGGGCGCTCCTACGAGCAGTACTTC; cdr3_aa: CASSLAQGRSYEQYF
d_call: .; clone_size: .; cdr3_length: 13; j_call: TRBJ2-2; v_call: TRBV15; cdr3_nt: TGTGCCACCAGCAGAGGAAGAACCGGGGAGCTGTTTTTT; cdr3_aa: CATSRGRTGELFF
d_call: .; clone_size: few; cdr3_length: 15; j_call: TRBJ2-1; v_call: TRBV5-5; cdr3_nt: TGTGCCAGCAGCATCTTTCCAGGGGCGCAGAATGAGCAGTTCTTC; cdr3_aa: CASSIFPGAQNEQFF
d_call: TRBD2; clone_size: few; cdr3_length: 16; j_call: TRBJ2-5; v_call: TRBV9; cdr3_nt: TGTGCCAGCAGCGTAGCCAGCGGGAGTGGACAAGAGACCCAGTACTTC; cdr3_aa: CASSVASGSGQETQYF
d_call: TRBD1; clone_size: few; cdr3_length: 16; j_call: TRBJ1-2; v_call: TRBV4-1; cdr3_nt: TGCGCCAGCAGCCAAAGGGACAGTCCGGGTTTCTATGGCTACACCTTC; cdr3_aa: CASSQRDSPGFYGYTF
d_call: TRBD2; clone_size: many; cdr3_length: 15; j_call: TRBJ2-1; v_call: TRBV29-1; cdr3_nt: TGCAGCGCCGACCTGCGGGAGTCTAACTACAATGAGCAGTTCTTC; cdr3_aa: CSADLRESNYNEQFF
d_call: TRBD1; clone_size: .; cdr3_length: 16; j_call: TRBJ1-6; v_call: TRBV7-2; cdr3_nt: TGTGCCAGCAGCGCCTCTCGGACAGGGGGAAATTCACCCCTCCACTTT; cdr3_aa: CASSASRTGGNSPLHF
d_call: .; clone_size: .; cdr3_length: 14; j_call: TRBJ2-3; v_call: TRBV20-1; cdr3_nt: TGCAGTGCGGCCCCAAAATGGTCTCTAGATACGCAGTATTTT; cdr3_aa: CSAAPKWSLDTQYF
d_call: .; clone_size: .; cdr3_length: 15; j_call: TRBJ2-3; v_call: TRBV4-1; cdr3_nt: TGCGCCAGCAGCCAAGAAGGCAGGTACACAGATACGCAGTATTTT; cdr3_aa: CASSQEGRYTDTQYF
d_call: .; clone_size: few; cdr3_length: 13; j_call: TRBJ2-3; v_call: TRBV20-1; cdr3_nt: TGCAGTGCTATAAGGACAGCCGCAGATACGCAGTATTTT; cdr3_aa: CSAIRTAADTQYF
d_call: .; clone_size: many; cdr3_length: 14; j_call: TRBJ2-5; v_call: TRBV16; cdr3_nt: TGCGCCAGCAGCCAAGGGACTGGCCAAGAGACCCAGTACTTC; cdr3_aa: CASSQGTGQETQYF
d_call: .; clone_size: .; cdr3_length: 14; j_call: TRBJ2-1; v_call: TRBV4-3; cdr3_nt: TGCGCCAGCAGCCAAGCCCGGATCTGGGGTGAGCAGTTCTTC; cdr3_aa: CASSQARIWGEQFF
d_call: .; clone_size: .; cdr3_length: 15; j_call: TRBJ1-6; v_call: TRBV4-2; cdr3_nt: TGTGCCAGCAGCCAGAGAAGGACCATGGAATCACCCCTCCACTTT; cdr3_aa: CASSQRRTMESPLHF
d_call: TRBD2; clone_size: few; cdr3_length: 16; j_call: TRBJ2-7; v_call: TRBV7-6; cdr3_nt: TGTGCCAGCAGCTTAAGCGGGACTATAGCTGCCTACGAGCAGTACTTC; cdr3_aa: CASSLSGTIAAYEQYF
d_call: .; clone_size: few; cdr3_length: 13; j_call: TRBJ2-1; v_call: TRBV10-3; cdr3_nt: TGTGCCGTCGCTCGACCCCAGGGTAGTGAGCAGTTCTTC; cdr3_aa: CAVARPQGSEQFF
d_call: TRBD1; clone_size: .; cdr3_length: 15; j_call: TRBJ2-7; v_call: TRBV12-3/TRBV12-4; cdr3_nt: TGTGCCAGCAGCATAATGACAGGGGGCGGTTACGAGCAGTACTTC; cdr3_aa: CASSIMTGGGYEQYF
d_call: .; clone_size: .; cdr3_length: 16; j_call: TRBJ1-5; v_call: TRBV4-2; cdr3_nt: TGTGCCAGCAGCCAAGAGCCGCAGGTTGGGAATCAGCCCCAGCATTTT; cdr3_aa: CASSQEPQVGNQPQHF
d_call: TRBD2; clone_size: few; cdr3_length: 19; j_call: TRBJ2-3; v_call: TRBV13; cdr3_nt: TGTGCCAGCAGCTTAGCCCGACTAGCGGGGGACCGTAGCACAGATACGCAGTATTTT; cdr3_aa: CASSLARLAGDRSTDTQYF
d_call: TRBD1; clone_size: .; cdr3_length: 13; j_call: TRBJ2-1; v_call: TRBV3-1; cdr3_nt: TGTGCCAGCAGACAACAGGGGGCGGGGGAGCAGTTCTTC; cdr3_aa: CASRQQGAGEQFF
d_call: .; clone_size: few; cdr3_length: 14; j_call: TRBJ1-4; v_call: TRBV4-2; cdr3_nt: TGTGCCAGCAGCCAGGCGGGGACGGGGGAAAAACTGTTTTTT; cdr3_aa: CASSQAGTGEKLFF
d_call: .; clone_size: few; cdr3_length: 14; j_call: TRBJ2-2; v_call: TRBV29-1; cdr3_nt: TGCAGCGTCACAGGGTCCAGGAACACCGGGGAGCTGTTTTTT; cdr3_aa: CSVTGSRNTGELFF
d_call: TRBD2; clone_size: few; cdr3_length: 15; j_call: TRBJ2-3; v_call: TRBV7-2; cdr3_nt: TGTGCCAGCAGCTTAGCCATTAGCGGGACAGATACGCAGTATTTT; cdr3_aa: CASSLAISGTDTQYF
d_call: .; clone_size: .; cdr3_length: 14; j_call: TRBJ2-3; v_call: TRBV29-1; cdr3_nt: TGCAGCGCATCGACCCACGGGGACACAGATACGCAGTATTTT; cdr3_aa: CSASTHGDTDTQYF
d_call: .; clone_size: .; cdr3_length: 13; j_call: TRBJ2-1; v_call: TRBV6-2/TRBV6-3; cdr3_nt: TGTGCCAGCAGTCTAAGACGGGACAATGAGCAGTTCTTC; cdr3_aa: CASSLRRDNEQFF
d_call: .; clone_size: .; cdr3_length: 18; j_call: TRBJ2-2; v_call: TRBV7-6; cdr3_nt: TGTGCCAGCAGCTTGGTGCTTTCGACGGCCTCGAACACCGGGGAGCTGTTTTTT; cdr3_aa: CASSLVLSTASNTGELFF
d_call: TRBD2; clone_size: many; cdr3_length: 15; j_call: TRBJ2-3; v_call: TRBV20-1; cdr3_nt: TGCAGTGCTAGCCCCCCTAGCGGGAGGGTAGATACGCAGTATTTT; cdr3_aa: CSASPPSGRVDTQYF
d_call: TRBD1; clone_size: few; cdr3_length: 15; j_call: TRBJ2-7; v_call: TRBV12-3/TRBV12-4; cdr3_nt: TGTGCCAGCACCGATATGACAGGGAAAATCTACGAGCAGTACTTC; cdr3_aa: CASTDMTGKIYEQYF
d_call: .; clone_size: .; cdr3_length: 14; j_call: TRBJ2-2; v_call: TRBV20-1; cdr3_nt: TGCAGTGCTAGAGATATTGGAGGAACCGGGGAGCTGTTTTTT; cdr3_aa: CSARDIGGTGELFF
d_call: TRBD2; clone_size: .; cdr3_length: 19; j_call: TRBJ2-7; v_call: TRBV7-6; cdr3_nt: TGTGCCCTCTGTCCTTTAAAGCTTTTTCGGGGACTAGCGGGCTACGAGCAGTACTTC; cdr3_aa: CALCPLKLFRGLAGYEQYF
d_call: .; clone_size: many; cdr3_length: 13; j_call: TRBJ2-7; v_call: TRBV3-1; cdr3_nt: TGTGCCAGCAGCCAAGATGCCTCCTACGAGCAGTACTTC; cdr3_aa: CASSQDASYEQYF
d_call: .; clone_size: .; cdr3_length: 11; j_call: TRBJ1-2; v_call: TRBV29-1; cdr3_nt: TGCAGCGTTGAAGTTGACTATGGCTACACCTTC; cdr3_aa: CSVEVDYGYTF
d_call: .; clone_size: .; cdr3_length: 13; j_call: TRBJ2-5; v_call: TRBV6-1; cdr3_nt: TGTGCCAGCAGTGAATCAGGGTTGGAGACCCAGTACTTC; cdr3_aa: CASSESGLETQYF
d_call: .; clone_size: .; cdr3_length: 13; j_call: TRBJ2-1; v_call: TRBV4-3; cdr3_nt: TGCGCCAGCAGCCATACTGCGTCCCATGAGCAGTTCTTC; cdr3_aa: CASSHTASHEQFF
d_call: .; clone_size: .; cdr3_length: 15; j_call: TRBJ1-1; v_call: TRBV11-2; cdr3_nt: TGTGCCAGCATCCCCGTTGGAGGGGGATACACTGAAGCTTTCTTT; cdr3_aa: CASIPVGGGYTEAFF
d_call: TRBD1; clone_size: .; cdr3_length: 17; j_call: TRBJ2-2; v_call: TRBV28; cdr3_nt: TGTGCCAGCAGGAACTTGGGACAGGGGGCGCGCACCGGGGAGCTGTTTTTT; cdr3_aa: CASRNLGQGARTGELFF
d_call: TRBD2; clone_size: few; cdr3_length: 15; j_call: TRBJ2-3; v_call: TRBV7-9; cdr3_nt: TGTGCCAGCAGCTTACCTGGCGGGGGGGCAGATACGCAGTATTTT; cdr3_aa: CASSLPGGGADTQYF
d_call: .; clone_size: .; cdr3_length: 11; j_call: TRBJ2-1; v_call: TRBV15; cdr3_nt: TGTGCCACCAGCGACGGAAATGAGCAGTTCTTC; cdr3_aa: CATSDGNEQFF
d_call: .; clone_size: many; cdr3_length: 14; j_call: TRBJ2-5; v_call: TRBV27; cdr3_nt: TGTGCCAGCAGTTTTCAGGGGGGGGGCGAGACCCAGTACTTC; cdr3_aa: CASSFQGGGETQYF
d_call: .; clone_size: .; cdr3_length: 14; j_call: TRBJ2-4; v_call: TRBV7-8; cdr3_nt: TGTGCCAGCAGCTTAGGGAGGATTTCGAACATTCAGTACTTC; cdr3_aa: CASSLGRISNIQYF